This T cell receptor beta chain was retrieved from a study of T cells after yellow fever vaccination (dated by TCRdb to the late 2010s). Study-level background: Libraries from fractions with low cell numbers were prepared with the SMART-Seq v4 Ultra Low Input RNA kit. To follow T-cell clones before and after both primary and booster YFV17D yellow fever vaccination, bulk TCR alpha and beta repertoires underwent longitudinal sequencing. Two healthy male donors, one aged 18 to 30 and one aged 30 to 39 years, were included in the cohort. Blood was collected at multiple timepoints before and after primary and secondary immunization, and bulk PBMC replicates and cell subsets were isolated. What the study reported, not specific to this receptor: Compared with the primary T-cell response, the secondary T-cell response was weaker but faster, peaking on day 5 rather than day 15. After the booster, most clones that had expanded after primary vaccination were detected again (approximately 97% of CD4 and under 90% of CD8), suggesting broad maintenance of memory. A small share of clonotypes was detected in both CD4 and CD8 compartments, with the overlap likely arising from convergent recombination. Because only a couple of donors were included in the study, the extent to which the findings can be generalized is limited. Because abundant contaminating clonotypes from the bulk population could be contained in FACS-sorted repertoires, computational filtering was required.

Sequencing was performed on an Illumina NovaSeq 6000. Synthesis of TCR cDNA relied on 5'RACE template switching, a step that introduced a universal primer site along with unique molecular identifiers. Priming of cDNA synthesis was performed from both the TCR alpha and TCR beta constant segments. Library amplification used two PCR steps, and the second PCR step added sample barcodes and sequencing adapters. Sequencing of libraries was performed on Illumina HiSeq 2500 (2x100 bp) or NovaSeq (2x150 bp). In the original analysis: MIGEC was used to demultiplex reads and collapse the reads into UMI consensus sequences, and MiXCR was used for V(D)J alignment. Using edgeR on replicate PBMC samples, clonotypes were called vaccine-responding if FDR was below 0.01 and the log2 fold change was above 5 up to day 15. CD4 or CD8 identity was assigned to each bulk clonotype according to whether the clonotype was present at higher abundance in the sequenced CD4 repertoire or the sequenced CD8 repertoire. TCRdb reran the public reads through fastp at Q25 and MiXCR, keeping productive beta chains. Each CDR3 protein appears once, grouped with its most common genes and DNA. V and J calls and clone size were set by TCRdb, not the authors. In this sample the table shows approximately 300,000 distinct CDR3 sequences, around a tenth of which occur a single time. The ten largest make up under 4% of the sample.

This clonotype appeared a few times. Its target antigen remains unknown. No base quality information exists; no much larger clone differs at one position. What the treatment or condition label conveys for this sample: live attenuated yellow fever vaccine strain. PBMCs were isolated from peripheral blood using a standard Ficoll-Paque protocol. Dynabeads CD4 and CD8 positive selection kits were used to isolate the CD4 and CD8 T-cell fractions. TriZol was used to extract RNA from bulk PBMCs, from CD4 and CD8 fractions, and from dextramer-positive and dextramer-negative fractions. The CDR3 spans 15 residues, from the cysteine through the phenylalanine. Just CDR3 DNA is preserved here, 45 bases in frame from base 1. As encoded in the germline V gene, CDR1 is SGHRS while CDR2 is YFSETQ. V is shortened by 0 bases, J by 8 bases, and the region joining them spans 17 bases.

Rearrangement joined TRBV5-1 to TRBJ1-2; the best D guess is TRBD1, with 6 bases matching. This TCR was sampled from a young man who received the YFV17D yellow fever vaccine. Sequences were derived from CD4+ T cells sorted from PBMCs, sampled 45 days after the yellow fever booster vaccination. The DNA is TGCGCCAGCAGCTTGGCCACGAAACAGGGAGACGGCTACACCTTC. It specifies CASSLATKQGDGYTF.